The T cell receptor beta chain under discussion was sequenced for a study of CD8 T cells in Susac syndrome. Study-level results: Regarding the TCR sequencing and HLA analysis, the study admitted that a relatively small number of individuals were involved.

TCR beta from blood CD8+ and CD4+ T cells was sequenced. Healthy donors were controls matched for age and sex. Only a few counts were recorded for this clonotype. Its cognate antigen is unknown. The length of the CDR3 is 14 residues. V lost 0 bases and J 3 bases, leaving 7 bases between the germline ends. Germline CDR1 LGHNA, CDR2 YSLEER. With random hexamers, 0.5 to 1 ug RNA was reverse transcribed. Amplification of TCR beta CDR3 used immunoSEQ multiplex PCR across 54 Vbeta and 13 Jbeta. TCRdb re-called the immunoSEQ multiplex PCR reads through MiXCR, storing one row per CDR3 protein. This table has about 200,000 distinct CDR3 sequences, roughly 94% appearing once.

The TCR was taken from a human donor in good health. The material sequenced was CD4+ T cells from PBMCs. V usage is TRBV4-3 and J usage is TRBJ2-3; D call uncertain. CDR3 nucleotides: TGCGCCAGCAGCCAAGATCTGGGGACAGATACGCAGTATTTT. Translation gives CASSQDLGTDTQYF.